This TCR beta chain was identified in a study of T cells in Graves' hyperthyroidism and ophthalmopathy. Findings and limits, study-wide: Ophthalmopathy was model-predicted a median roughly 6.3 months pre-onset. Blood held most thyroid clonotypes expanded above 0.001 frequency.

Of note for this clonotype: Its antigen is undetermined.

Aged 18 to 65, the patients had hyperthyroidism that was newly diagnosed and had lasted under 2 months. Those patients with uncontrolled infection, other autoimmune disease, pregnancy or lactation were excluded. The CDR3 consists of 15 residues. Per germline, CDR1 SNHLY and CDR2 FYNNEI. V lost 4 bases, J lost 4 bases, and 17 bases lay in between. Researchers amplified the TCR beta CDR3 regions from RNA transcripts. Carried out on the TCR CDR3, a first-round RT-PCR used the HTBI primer set. TCRdb re-derived calls from the multiplex PCR reads in MiXCR, one entry per CDR3 protein. The sample records 560,000 or so distinct CDR3 sequences, around 45% being singletons.

Sequencing used peripheral blood or thyroid tissue (not recorded which). This TCR came from a young woman with Graves' hyperthyroidism. The chain links TRBV2 to TRBJ2-7; D assignment may be TRBD1 or TRBD2 (5 bases each). CDR3 sequence (DNA): TGTGCCAGCAGTGCCCCGGGCAGGGACCCTTACGAGCAGTACTTC. Residues: CASSAPGRDPYEQYF.